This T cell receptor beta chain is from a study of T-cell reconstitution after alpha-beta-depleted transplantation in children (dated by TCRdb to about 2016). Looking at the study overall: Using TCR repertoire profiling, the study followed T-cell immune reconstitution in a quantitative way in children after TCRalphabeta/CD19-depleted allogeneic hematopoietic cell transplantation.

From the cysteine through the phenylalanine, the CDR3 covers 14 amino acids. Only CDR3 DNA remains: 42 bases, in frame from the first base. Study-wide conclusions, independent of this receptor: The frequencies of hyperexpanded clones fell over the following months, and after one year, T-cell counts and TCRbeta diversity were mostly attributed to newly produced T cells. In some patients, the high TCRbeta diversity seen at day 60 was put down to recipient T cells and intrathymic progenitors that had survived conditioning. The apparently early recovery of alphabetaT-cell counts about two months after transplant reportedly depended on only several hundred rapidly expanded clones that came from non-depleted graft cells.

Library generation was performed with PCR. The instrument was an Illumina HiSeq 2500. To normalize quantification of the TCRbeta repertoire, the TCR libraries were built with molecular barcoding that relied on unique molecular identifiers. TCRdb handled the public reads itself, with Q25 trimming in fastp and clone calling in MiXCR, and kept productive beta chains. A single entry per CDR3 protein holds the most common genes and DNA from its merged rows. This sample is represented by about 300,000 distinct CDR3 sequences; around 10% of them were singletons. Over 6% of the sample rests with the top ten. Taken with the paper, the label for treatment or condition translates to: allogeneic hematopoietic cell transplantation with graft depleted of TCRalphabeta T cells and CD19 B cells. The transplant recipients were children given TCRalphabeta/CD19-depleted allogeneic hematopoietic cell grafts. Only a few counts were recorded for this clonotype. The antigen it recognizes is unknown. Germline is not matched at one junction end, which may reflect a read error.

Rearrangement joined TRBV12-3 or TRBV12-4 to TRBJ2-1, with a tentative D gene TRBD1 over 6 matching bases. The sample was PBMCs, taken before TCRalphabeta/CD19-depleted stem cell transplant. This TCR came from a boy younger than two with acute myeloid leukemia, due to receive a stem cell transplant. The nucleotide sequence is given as TGTGCCAGCAGTTTTGGGGGCACCTACAATGTGCAGTTCTTC. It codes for CASSFGGTYNVQFF.